The 10 T cell receptor beta chains in this list originate from one sample, sequenced in a study of monozygotic twins with inflammatory bowel disease. After re-calling the 5' RACE reads, TCRdb lists one entry per CDR3 protein, DNA absent. The repertoire shows 110,000 to 150,000 distinct CDR3 sequences; the top ten hold around 1.2%. Specimen: blood. The receptors derive from a human donor with ulcerative colitis or Crohn's disease, or a healthy co-twin of an affected twin (not recorded which).

The chain has TRBV29-1 and TRBJ2-1; the D gene TCRdb calls, TRBD2, cannot be checked with no DNA. CDR1 and CDR2 from the germline V gene are SQVTM and ANQGSEA. The CDR3 loop spans 13 amino acids. The CDR3 loop reads CSVDPAGNNEQFF.

The chain recombines TRBV12-3 or TRBV12-4 with TRBJ2-1; no DNA is available, so the TRBD1 call from TCRdb remains unchecked. This CDR3 is 15 amino acids long. CDR3 in amino acids: CASSGQGTVRDEQFF.

This chain uses TRBV29-1 with TRBJ1-5; the D gene TCRdb calls, TRBD1, cannot be checked with no DNA. The CDR3 has 13 residues. The germline CDR1 and CDR2 sequences are SQVTM and ANQGSEA. The CDR3 here is CSVAGQGNQPQHF.

The J gene is TRBJ2-7, the V gene TRBV20-1; the TCRdb D gene call, TRBD2, has no DNA to confirm it. The CDR3 extends over 13 amino acids. Germline V gene data show CDR1 as DFQATT and CDR2 as SNEGSKA (reference sequence). The CDR3 spells CSDRLAHSYEQYF.

J is TRBJ2-5 and V is TRBV5-1; TCRdb proposes TRBD1, but this gene call is untestable without DNA. Germline V lookup: CDR1 SGHRS, CDR2 YFSETQ. This CDR3 has 14 amino acids. The CDR3 loop reads CASSYFPEAETQYF.

The CDR3 reads CASSPPTAYGYTF. The V gene is TRBV28, the J gene TRBJ1-2; with no DNA, the TCRdb D assignment of TRBD1 cannot be verified. This CDR3 has 13 residues. Germline lookup yields CDR1 MDHEN and CDR2 SYDVKM.

The chain is built from TRBV15 and TRBJ2-5; TCRdb reports TRBD2, a call that lacks DNA to check it against. CDR1 is LNHNV and CDR2 is YYDKDF in the germline V gene (reference sequence). This CDR3 has 17 amino acids. CDR3 sequence: CATSKAVKGLHQETQYF. Filled out from reference TRBV15 and TRBJ2-5, the complete variable domain reads DAMVIQNPRYQVTQFGKPVTLSCSQTLNHNVMYWYQQKSSQAPKLLFHYYDKDFNNEADTPDNFQSRRPNTSFCFLDIRSPGLGDTAMYLCATSKAVKGLHQETQYFGPGTRLLVL.

The V and J genes are TRBV4-2 and TRBJ1-2; as DNA is missing, the TRBD1 call by TCRdb cannot be tested. CDR1 is LGHNA and CDR2 is YNFKEQ in the germline V gene. The CDR3 loop spans 15 amino acids. The CDR3 loop reads CASSQATGTDYGYTF.

The rearrangement uses TRBV13 and TRBJ2-5; the TCRdb call, TRBD1, lacks DNA for checking. The CDR3 length is 15 residues. Germline V lookup: CDR1 PRHDT, CDR2 FYEKMQ (reference sequence). This CDR3 is CASSFGPGGDQTQYF. The entire variable domain, with the rest obtained from reference TRBV13 and TRBJ2-5, is as follows: AAGVIQSPRHLIKEKRETATLKCYPIPRHDTVYWYQQGPGQDPQFLISFYEKMQSDKGSIPDRFSAQQFSDYHSELNMSSLELGDSALYFCASSFGPGGDQTQYFGPGTRLLVL.

This chain uses TRBV3-1 with TRBJ1-1. CDR1 and CDR2 from the germline V gene are LGHDT and YNNKEL (reference sequence). The CDR3 is 15 amino acids. CDR3 residues: CASSQPPGPNTEAFF.